This section outlines one T cell receptor beta chain sequence together with its context. It lacks a known antigen. Base qualities are missing; no much larger clone stands one base away. The data originate from a study of T cell clonotyping in hematopoietic cell transplantation (dated by TCRdb to the early 2020s). At the level of the whole study: The study collected roughly 150 blood samples from 35 consecutive transplant recipients and their related donors. Recruitment of patients was conducted between 2015 and 2017, and follow-up was continued until late 2020 or death. Points the paper makes about the study in general: Just a small fraction of recipient repertoires overlapped with donor repertoires, and more than 95% appeared de novo at the given depth. Sample size was limited, and cells were not sorted, so CD4 and CD8 repertoire contributions could not be separated. Broader TCR repertoire diversity after transplant was predicted by Inverse Simpson Index values from donors and from recipients before transplant. After transplant, TCR diversity in recipients dropped, and pathologically expanded clonotypes increased progressively from day 30 to day 180.

Blood samples for TCR beta sequencing were given by related transplant donors. Nuclei Lysis Solution was used to extract genomic DNA from fresh or cryopreserved unfractionated peripheral blood mononuclear cells. From its cysteine to its phenylalanine, the CDR3 spans 14 amino acids. The DNA shown is the 42-base CDR3, in frame from base 1. V is cut back by 5 bases and J by 4 bases, with 5 bases in the junction unmatched. CDR1 and CDR2 were assigned from the germline V gene as SGHNT and YENEEA. The immunoSEQ assay, a bias-controlled multiplex PCR using V- and J-specific primers, was used to amplify TCR beta CDR3 regions from genomic DNA. A proprietary barcode and Illumina adapter sequences were added to the CDR3 amplicons in a second PCR step. An Illumina MiSeq instrument was used to sequence the CDR3 libraries. Regarding the original processing steps: Export and quality control were done with immunoSEQ Analyzer 3.0, while downstream analyses used R Bioconductor and Immunarch. Only productive rearrangements in the normalized downsampled data set were used to calculate repertoire metrics. Clonotypes larger than 5 templates in the normalized cohort were defined as pathologically expanded. Repertoire diversity was measured with the Inverse Simpson Index. CMV-specificity analyses were carried out on the non-normalized data set to capture all clonotypes. Imported from immuneACCESS, the table was reduced by TCRdb to in-frame sequences with V and J called. These copies leave out some clones; in studies compared against another copy, an unresolved V gene accounts for under half, and the cause of the remainder is not known. The V and J calls and clone size were taken over from that table, and D and trimming were inferred from the DNA. This sample has more than 65,000 clones in its table, and roughly 94% of those were observed once. The ten most abundant clones make up about 1.5% of the sample.

Sequenced material: peripheral blood mononuclear cells. The chain uses TRBV11-3 and TRBJ1-1; 9 of the junction bases match TRBD1. The TCR originated in a man aged 50 or older in good health. Some clones in this sample may be carry-over from other donors' samples. DNA sequence: TGTGCCAGCAGCCAACAGGGGGCCGGCACTGAAGCTTTCTTT. It translates to CASSQQGAGTEAFF.